This T cell receptor (beta chain) comes out of a study of control samples from healthy donors and cancer patients. Measured with immunoSEQ multiplex PCR; TCRdb has only the in-frame clones, and not every one. Among about 220,000 clones listed, roughly 94% were seen once. Germline V gene lookup returns CDR1 KGHSH and CDR2 LQKENI. The CDR3 is 15 residues long. V dropped 6 bases and J dropped 1 base, with 15 bases sitting between them. The rearrangement joins TRBV18 to TRBJ1-2; the D gene is possibly TRBD1 (6 bases). The sequenced sample consisted of blood. The TCR originated in a man aged 50 to 59 in good health. Written as DNA, the CDR3 is TGTGCCAGCTCGCGTGGGGCAGGGGATAACTATGGCTACACCTTC. Translating it yields CASSRGAGDNYGYTF.